The next 32 T cell receptor beta chains were all read from a single sample in a study of blood T cell repertoires in COVID-19. The data were produced by immunoSEQ multiplex PCR, yet TCRdb's version contains in-frame clones alone and is incomplete. There are roughly 300,000 clones in the sample; about nine tenths occur only once, and more than 9% lies in the top ten. The sample was PBMCs or T cells enriched from blood (not recorded which). The receptors here all came from a woman aged 18-29 years who had recovered from COVID-19.

CDR3 region: CASSPPTSVRDTGELFF. The CDR3 DNA sequence: TGTGCCAGCTCACCACCCACGTCGGTGAGGGACACCGGGGAGCTGTTTTTT. V gene TRBV18 combines with J gene TRBJ2-2, with D possibly TRBD2 on 5 matching bases. CDR1 and CDR2 (germline): KGHSH, LQKENI. The CDR3 has 17 residues. Trimming shortened V by 0 bases and J by 3 bases, and 14 bases separated the two germline ends.

Here the CDR3 DNA reads TGCGCCAGCAGCTACCGGGACAGGGATGAAGCTTTCTTT. Protein sequence: CASSYRDRDEAFF. The chain joins TRBV4-1 to TRBJ1-1, with 9 bases identical to TRBD1. With 5 bases clipped from V and 7 bases from J, the junction kept 5 bases outside the gene matches. CDR3 length: 13 residues. Germline V lookup: CDR1 MGHRA, CDR2 YSYEKL.

This clone appeared a single time. The chain couples TRBV7-3 to TRBJ1-1; maybe TRBD1 (5 bases). The CDR3 sequence is 14 residues long. Germline V gene lookup returns CDR1 SGHTA and CDR2 FQGTGA. V lost 4 bases, J lost 4 bases, and 13 bases lay in between. As DNA, the CDR3 is TGTGCCAGCAGCTCCCTTGGGGCAGCCACTGAAGCTTTCTTT. It codes for CASSSLGAATEAFF. The entire variable domain, with the rest obtained from reference TRBV7-3 and TRBJ1-1, is as follows: GAGVSQTPSNKVTEKGKYVELRCDPISGHTALYWYRQSLGQGPEFLIYFQGTGAADDSGLPNDRFFAVRPEGSVSTLKIQRTERGDSAVYLCASSSLGAATEAFFGQGTRLTVV.

This chain uses TRBV2 with TRBJ1-1; D is possibly TRBD1 (6 bases). CDR3 length equals 13 residues. CDR1 and CDR2 from the germline V gene are SNHLY and FYNNEI. The V gene lost 4 bases and the J gene lost 4 bases, with 10 bases spanning the gap. DNA for the CDR3: TGTGCCAGCAGTGTAACAGGGTTCACTGAAGCTTTCTTT. It translates to CASSVTGFTEAFF.

The chain is built from TRBV6-5 and TRBJ2-7, with 7 bases that match TRBD1. CDR1 MNHEY and CDR2 SVGAGI come from the germline V gene. Losses at the gene ends were 6 bases for V and 2 bases for J; bases not matched to a gene: 7. The CDR3 runs 14 residues. The CDR3 DNA reads TGTGCCAGCAGGGGACAGTTACTAGCCTACGAGCAGTACTTC. It specifies CASRGQLLAYEQYF.

The genes are TRBV6-5 and TRBJ1-2, with D possibly matching TRBD1 (5 bases). The germline V gene encodes CDR1 MNHEY and CDR2 SVGAGI. This CDR3 is built from 12 residues. Trimming cost V 8 bases and J 8 bases, with 15 bases left between them. CDR3 sequence reads: CASVGTGAGYTF. DNA for the CDR3: TGTGCCAGCGTAGGAACAGGAGCCGGCTACACCTTC.

The V gene is TRBV11-3, the J gene TRBJ2-5, with 10 bases fitting TRBD1. V lost 1 base to trimming and J lost 5 bases; unmatched junction nucleotides: 4. Looked up from germline, CDR1 is SGHNT and CDR2 is YENEEA. The CDR3 runs 15 residues. In DNA, the CDR3 is TGTGCCAGCAGCTTAGGGGACAGGGGAATCGAGACCCAGTACTTC. As protein: CASSLGDRGIETQYF.

The chain recombines TRBV13 with TRBJ2-1, with 9 bases fitting TRBD2. V shed 5 bases and J 2 bases; nucleotides not matched to a gene: 1. Germline CDR1 PRHDT, CDR2 FYEKMQ (reference sequence). This CDR3 spans 14 amino acids. CDR3 region: CASSQRGAYNEQFF. CDR3 bases: TGTGCCAGCAGCCAGCGGGGGGCCTACAATGAGCAGTTCTTC.

The rearrangement uses TRBV13 and TRBJ2-3, with a weak D call TRBD2 (5 bases). The CDR3 has 14 residues. Germline CDR1 PRHDT, CDR2 FYEKMQ (reference sequence). The V end lost 3 bases, the J end lost 8 bases, and 15 bases lay between the germline ends. The CDR3 protein is CASSLERGLVTQYF. The CDR3 DNA is TGTGCCAGCAGCTTGGAGCGAGGGTTGGTTACGCAGTATTTT.

This clone was observed once. This chain joins TRBV5-8 and TRBJ2-1; 12 bases fit TRBD2. V trimming: 6 bases; J trimming: 3 bases; junction bases outside the gene matches: 16. Germline CDR1 is SGHTS and CDR2 is YDEGEE. There are 19 residues in the CDR3. The CDR3 region has the DNA TGTGCCAGCACCCCGAGCTTCGCTAGCGGGAGGGCTCTCTACAATGAGCAGTTCTTC. Protein sequence: CASTPSFASGRALYNEQFF. Filled out from reference TRBV5-8 and TRBJ2-1, the complete variable domain reads EAGVTQSPTHLIKTRGQQATLRCSPISGHTSVYWYQQALGLGLQFLLWYDEGEERNRGNFPPRFSGRQFPNYSSELNVNALELEDSALYLCASTPSFASGRALYNEQFFGPGTRLTVL.

For this clone: This CDR3 is also generated by other DNA sequences in the sample. The rearrangement uses TRBV3-1 (or the pseudogene TRBV3-2) and TRBJ1-1; 7 bases match TRBD1. Germline lookup yields CDR1 LGHDT and CDR2 YNNKEL (reference sequence). The junction had 3 bases not matched to a gene; V was cut back by 4 bases and J by 1 base. The CDR3 extends over 14 amino acids. CDR3 sequence reads: CASSLGTANTEAFF. Written as DNA, the CDR3 is TGTGCCAGCAGCCTTGGGACAGCGAACACTGAAGCTTTCTTT.

The chain uses TRBV29-1 and TRBJ2-1; no reliable D call. This CDR3 has 15 residues. The germline CDR1 and CDR2 sequences are SQVTM and ANQGSEA. Trimming left V 6 bases short and J 1 base short, with 16 bases between. The CDR3 DNA reads as TGCAGCGTCCCAGAGGAGTTAAGGTCCTACAATGAGCAGTTCTTC. Its protein is CSVPEELRSYNEQFF.

The V and J genes are TRBV18 and TRBJ2-3, with D possibly being TRBD1 (6 bases). The CDR3 covers 16 residues. In germline, CDR1 is KGHSH, CDR2 LQKENI. Deletions cut 4 bases from V and 0 bases from J, with 14 bases between. In nucleotides, the CDR3 is TGTGCCAGCTCACTCCGACAGGCCAGTAGCACAGATACGCAGTATTTT. It codes for CASSLRQASSTDTQYF. Using reference TRBV18 and TRBJ2-3 for the parts outside the CDR3, the full variable domain is NAGVMQNPRHLVRRRGQEARLRCSPMKGHSHVYWYRQLPEEGLKFMVYLQKENIIDESGMPKERFSAEFPKEGPSILRIQQVVRGDSAAYFCASSLRQASSTDTQYFGPGTRLTVL.

V and J are TRBV5-1 and TRBJ1-1; 7 bases align to TRBD1. Germline CDR1 is SGHRS and CDR2 is YFSETQ. The CDR3 is made up of 17 amino acids. With 0 bases clipped from V and 3 bases from J, the junction kept 11 bases outside the gene matches. CDR3: CASSLGPSGQEDTEAFF. DNA for the CDR3: TGCGCCAGCAGCTTGGGCCCCTCCGGACAGGAAGACACTGAAGCTTTCTTT.

The chain joins TRBV5-1 to TRBJ2-6; unclear D gene. Germline assignment: CDR1 SGHRS and CDR2 YFSETQ. Trimming stripped 5 bases from V and 0 bases from J, with 6 bases between. The CDR3 covers 14 residues. As DNA, the CDR3 is TGCGCCAGCAGTCCTCCCTCTGGGGCCAACGTCCTGACTTTC. As protein: CASSPPSGANVLTF.

The chain joins TRBV7-9 to TRBJ1-6; D gene ambiguous. Germline V gene lookup returns CDR1 SEHNR and CDR2 FQNEAQ (reference sequence). There are 12 residues in the CDR3. V lost 1 base, J lost 12 bases, and 7 bases lay in between. In nucleotides, the CDR3 is TGTGCCAGCAGCTTAGTCCCGTTACCCCTCCACTTT. This codes for CASSLVPLPLHF. The entire variable domain, with the rest obtained from reference TRBV7-9 and TRBJ1-6, is as follows: DTGVSQNPRHKITKRGQNVTFRCDPISEHNRLYWYRQTLGQGPEFLTYFQNEAQLEKSRLLSDRFSAERPKGSFSTLEIQRTEQGDSAMYLCASSLVPLPLHFGNGTRLTVT.

V and J are TRBV5-1 and TRBJ1-5, with D tentatively TRBD1 (5 bases). There are 14 residues in the CDR3. V shed 0 bases and J shed 5 bases, with 9 bases lying between them. The V gene's germline CDR1 is SGHRS and CDR2 YFSETQ. The CDR3 spells CASSLGGEDQPQHF. CDR3 in DNA: TGCGCCAGCAGCTTGGGGGGCGAGGATCAGCCCCAGCATTTT.

The rearrangement uses TRBV13 and TRBJ2-3, with D tentatively TRBD1 (6 bases). Per germline, CDR1 PRHDT and CDR2 FYEKMQ (reference sequence). Trimming left V 7 bases short and J 3 bases short, with 17 bases between. CDR3 length equals 15 residues. CDR3 DNA: TGTGCCAGCACCTTTCTATTCACAGGGACAGATACGCAGTATTTT. It specifies CASTFLFTGTDTQYF.

The genes are TRBV10-1 and TRBJ2-7, with D perhaps matching TRBD2 (5 bases). V was pared by 2 bases and J by 5 bases, with 10 bases between. The CDR3 is 13 amino acids. Per germline, CDR1 WNHNN and CDR2 SYGVQD (reference sequence). The CDR3 region has the DNA TGCGCCAGCAGTGAGGGCCGAGGGAACGAGCAGTACTTC. The encoded protein is CASSEGRGNEQYF.

V gene TRBV21-1 combines with J gene TRBJ1-5. TRBV21-1 is tagged as a pseudogene. This CDR3 comprises 16 residues. CDR3 in amino acids: CASSKGFGDSNQPQHF. The CDR3 DNA reads as TGTGCCAGCAGCAAAGGGTTCGGGGATAGCAATCAGCCCCAGCATTTT.

This rearrangement joins TRBV10-1 to TRBJ2-1; unclear D gene. The CDR3 extends over 14 amino acids. V was trimmed by 1 base and J by 9 bases, leaving 13 bases between them. Per germline, CDR1 WNHNN and CDR2 SYGVQD (reference sequence). CDR3 residues: CASSELIAGAEQFF. The CDR3 DNA is TGCGCCAGCAGTGAGTTGATAGCCGGCGCTGAGCAGTTCTTC.

The chain has TRBV10-1 and TRBJ2-1; TRBD2 aligns across 7 bases. This CDR3 spans 15 amino acids. CDR1 and CDR2 (germline): WNHNN, SYGVQD (reference sequence). Trimming cost V 2 bases and J 5 bases; bases outside gene matches: 6. For the CDR3, the DNA is TGCGCCAGCAGTGAGACGGCGGGAGTGAACAATGAGCAGTTCTTC. Protein product: CASSETAGVNNEQFF.

This rearrangement joins TRBV4-1 to TRBJ2-5; 8 bases are shared with TRBD1. Germline V gene lookup returns CDR1 MGHRA and CDR2 YSYEKL. This CDR3 is built from 15 residues. V was clipped by 4 bases and J by 1 base; unmatched bases: 5. CDR3 residues: CASSPGQGVQETQYF. In DNA form, the CDR3 reads TGCGCCAGCAGCCCAGGACAGGGAGTCCAAGAGACCCAGTACTTC.

The rearrangement joins TRBV13 to TRBJ2-1; TRBD2 aligns across 9 bases. This CDR3 region has 16 residues. Germline trimming cut 5 bases from V and 10 bases from J; bases unmatched to any gene: 15. Germline assignment: CDR1 PRHDT and CDR2 FYEKMQ (reference sequence). CDR3: CASSAFLAGSYSEQFF. For the CDR3, the DNA is TGTGCCAGCAGCGCTTTTCTAGCGGGGTCGTACTCGGAGCAGTTCTTC. Full variable domain (remainder filled in from reference TRBV13 and TRBJ2-1): AAGVIQSPRHLIKEKRETATLKCYPIPRHDTVYWYQQGPGQDPQFLISFYEKMQSDKGSIPDRFSAQQFSDYHSELNMSSLELGDSALYFCASSAFLAGSYSEQFFGPGTRLTVL.

CDR3 nucleotides: TGTGCCAGCAGCTCAGCGAGTTCAGGGGGCGTCTATGGCTACACCTTC. The encoded protein is CASSSASSGGVYGYTF. V usage is TRBV5-4 and J usage is TRBJ1-2; TRBD1 aligns across 8 bases. The length of the CDR3 is 16 residues. CDR1 is SGHNT, CDR2 YYREEE, per germline (reference sequence). Trimming cost V 3 bases and J 4 bases; bases outside gene matches: 11.

The J gene is TRBJ2-2, the V gene TRBV9; TRBD2 matches 15 bases. Trimming removed 7 bases from V and 6 bases from J; junction bases left unmatched: 10. The CDR3 sequence is 17 residues long. Germline CDR1 reads SGDLS; CDR2 reads YYNGEE. The CDR3 reads CASRPGLAGGGPGELFF. CDR3 nucleotide sequence: TGTGCCAGCCGCCCGGGACTAGCGGGGGGAGGGCCCGGGGAGCTGTTTTTT.

The V gene is TRBV6-5, the J gene TRBJ1-5; D uncertain. The CDR3 has 14 residues. V dropped 5 bases and J dropped 4 bases, with 12 bases sitting between them. Germline V CDR1 and CDR2: MNHEY, SVGAGI. CDR3 DNA: TGTGCCAGCAGTATGGAGGACGGGAATCAGCCCCAGCATTTT. This sequence encodes CASSMEDGNQPQHF.

The DNA for the CDR3 is TGCGCCAGCAGCAATAAAACGCCCTCGGGACATCCTTTTCGGGGGGAGCTGTTTTTT. This translates into CASSNKTPSGHPFRGELFF. The V and J genes are TRBV5-1 and TRBJ2-2; D is perhaps TRBD1 (6 bases). CDR1 is SGHRS, CDR2 YFSETQ, per germline. The CDR3 runs 19 residues. V was cut by 4 bases and J by 8 bases, with 30 bases left in between.

V and J are TRBV6-1 and TRBJ2-1; 7 bases are a match to TRBD2. V shed 1 base and J 3 bases; nucleotides not matched to a gene: 15. Germline V CDR1 and CDR2: MNHNS, SASEGT. The CDR3 loop spans 19 amino acids. The CDR3 spells CASSEGHVRSLADYNEQFF. CDR3 DNA sequence: TGTGCCAGCAGTGAAGGCCACGTGCGGTCGCTAGCGGACTACAATGAGCAGTTCTTC.

J is TRBJ1-3 and V is TRBV6-1; no firm D call. CDR3 length: 16 residues. Germline CDR1 MNHNS, CDR2 SASEGT. Trimming shortened V by 1 base and J by 0 bases, and 10 bases separated the two germline ends. The CDR3 here is CASSEEGGISGNTIYF. In DNA, the CDR3 is TGTGCCAGCAGTGAAGAGGGAGGGATCTCTGGAAACACCATATATTTT.

This clone appeared many times. V gene TRBV19 combines with J gene TRBJ2-5; 7 positions match TRBD1. This CDR3 spans 14 amino acids. Per germline, CDR1 LNHDA and CDR2 SQIVND (reference sequence). Germline trimming cut 6 bases from V and 6 bases from J; bases unmatched to any gene: 10. The CDR3 coding sequence is TGTGCCAGTAGGGGGAGACAGGGCCCCCAGACCCAGTACTTC. It yields the protein CASRGRQGPQTQYF.

The chain couples TRBV30 to TRBJ1-4, with D possibly being TRBD1 (5 bases). This CDR3 comprises 14 residues. Germline CDR1 is GTSNPN and CDR2 is SVGIG (reference sequence). The V end lost 2 bases, the J end lost 7 bases, and 14 bases lay between the germline ends. CDR3 DNA sequence: TGTGCCTGGAGTCTGGGACCGGAGGGTGAAAAACTGTTTTTT. It translates to CAWSLGPEGEKLFF.